Included here is one T cell receptor beta chain sequence, with context. Clones were sequenced by immunoSEQ multiplex PCR, and TCRdb holds only the in-frame ones, with some missing. This sample has some 62,000 clones; 92% occur once, and the top ten carry approximately 0.64%. These data originate in a study of OX40 agonist ivuxolimab in advanced cancers. Study details: The drug used for patients, ivuxolimab, was an agonistic anti-OX40 (CD134) antibody.

Per the germline V gene, CDR1 is MNHEY and CDR2 is SVGAGI. V lost 5 bases and J lost 3; bases outside the gene matches: 4. This CDR3 is 15 amino acids long. The material was CD4+ or CD8+ T cells sorted from blood, obtained in a trial of the OX40 agonist ivuxolimab. The chain carries TRBV6-5 and TRBJ2-1; 10 positions match TRBD2. This TCR derives from an adult with an advanced solid tumor such as melanoma, head and neck, liver or kidney cancer. CDR3 loop: CASSPQRGGYNEQFF. CDR3 coding DNA: TGTGCCAGCAGTCCCCAGCGGGGGGGCTACAATGAGCAGTTCTTC.